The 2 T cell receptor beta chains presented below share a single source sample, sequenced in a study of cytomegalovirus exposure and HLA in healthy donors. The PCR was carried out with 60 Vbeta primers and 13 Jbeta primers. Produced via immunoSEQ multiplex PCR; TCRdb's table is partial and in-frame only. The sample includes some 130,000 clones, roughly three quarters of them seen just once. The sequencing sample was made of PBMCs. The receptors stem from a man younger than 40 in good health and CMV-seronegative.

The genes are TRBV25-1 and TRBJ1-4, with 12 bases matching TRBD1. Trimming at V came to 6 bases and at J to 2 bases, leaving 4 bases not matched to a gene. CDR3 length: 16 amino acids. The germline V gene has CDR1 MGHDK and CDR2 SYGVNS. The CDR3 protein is CASSLGQGATNEKLFF. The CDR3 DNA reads TGTGCCAGCAGCCTGGGACAGGGGGCCACTAATGAAAAACTGTTTTTT.

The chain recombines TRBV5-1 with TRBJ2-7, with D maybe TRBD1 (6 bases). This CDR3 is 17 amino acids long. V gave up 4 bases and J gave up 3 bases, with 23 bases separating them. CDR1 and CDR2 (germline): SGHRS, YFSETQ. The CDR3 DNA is TGCGCCAGCAGCGAAGGTTTAGGGCCGGACAGAAACTACGAGCAGTACTTC. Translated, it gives CASSEGLGPDRNYEQYF. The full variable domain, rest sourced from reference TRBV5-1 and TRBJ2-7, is KAGVTQTPRYLIKTRGQQVTLSCSPISGHRSVSWYQQTPGQGLQFLFEYFSETQRNKGNFPGRFSGRQFSNSRSEMNVSTLELGDSALYLCASSEGLGPDRNYEQYFGPGTRLTVT.